These T cell receptor beta chains were read from a single sample in a study of OX40 agonist ivuxolimab in advanced cancers. This table comes from immunoSEQ multiplex PCR, and its TCRdb copy is limited to in-frame clones, with some not included. Of fewer than 120,000 clones in the sample, approximately 89% were seen once. The source material was CD4+ or CD8+ T cells sorted from blood, sampled in a trial of the OX40 agonist ivuxolimab. These receptor sequences come from an adult with an advanced solid tumor such as melanoma, head and neck, liver or kidney cancer. The CDR3 runs from the conserved cysteine through the conserved F or W. The order of the fields is V gene, CDR3 protein.

>TRBV10-3
CAINRDRDEKLFF
>TRBV5-8
CATLPRDSHTQYF
>TRBV6-4
CASSVTPGNSPLHF
>TRBV29-1
CSVQGLWTGSGGTDTQYF
>TRBV27
CASSLSGDNEKLFF
>TRBV5-4
CASSYLGGGVNTEAFF
>TRBV2
CASGRGFSNQPQHF
>TRBV5-1
CASRETDYGYTF
>TRBV6-5
CASSARDRGHYGYTF
>TRBV7-9
CASSTRGKVDNSPLHF
>TRBV25-1
CASSLAGLNYGYTF
>TRBV4-3
CASSLQILSGQGMTDTQYF
>TRBV9
CASSVDRYYNEQFF
>TRBV28
CASNPPGLAAYEQYF
>TRBV12-5
CASGLVASYGYTF
>TRBV4-2
CASSQEFRDTSSGNTIYF
>TRBV30
CAWDEGSGGPTGELFF
>TRBV10-3
CAISGPGDYGYTF
>TRBV11-2
CASSLLTSGRVTGELFF
>TRBV5-1
CASTTENTGELFF
>TRBV7-3
CASSLSTDTQYF
>TRBV2
CASSEGRGVETQYF
>TRBV11-3
CASSFDRGTEAFF
>TRBV6-1
CASSVRSLEQYF
>TRBV15
CATSREPRDRREQYF
>TRBV27
CASRPIQSAGNTIYF
>TRBV30
CAWSVLKGQGAGGYTF
>TRBV14
CASSQDVGLRGGEQFF
>TRBV27
CASSSYARQAVRSYEQYF